The present T cell receptor beta chain was sequenced within a study of OX40 agonist ivuxolimab in advanced cancers. Whole-study findings and limits: CD8+ T cells (on average) carried more expanded clones than CD4+ T cells. The antigen specificity of the peripheral T cells (those that were expanded) was not determined.

To note about this clone: No antigen is known for it.

Using immunoSEQ multiplex PCR, the repertoire was profiled, and TCRdb retains in-frame clones only, with some absent. The sample shows about 93,000 clones, around 94% of them seen only once. The CDR3 is 10 residues long. The germline V gene encodes CDR1 WSHSY and CDR2 SAAADI. Trimming removed 3 bases at V and 6 bases at J, with 0 bases between. Specimen: CD4+ or CD8+ T cells sorted from blood, collected in a trial of the OX40 agonist ivuxolimab. This receptor was identified in an adult with an advanced solid tumor such as melanoma, head and neck, liver or kidney cancer. The chain has TRBV10-2 and TRBJ2-1; no clear D. CDR3 bases: TGCGCCAGCAGTGACAATGAGCAGTTCTTC. Protein sequence: CASSDNEQFF.